This T cell receptor (beta chain) was captured by sequencing in a study of T cell responses to AZD1222 COVID-19 vaccine. Profiling relied on immunoSEQ multiplex PCR, and the TCRdb table lists in-frame clones only, not all of them. Of about 110,000 clones listed, about 91% are singletons. The V end was cut by 4 bases, the J end by 0 bases, with 4 bases between. This CDR3 region has 13 residues. The sequence derives from an adult who received the AZD1222 COVID-19 vaccine. The rearrangement uses TRBV12-3 or TRBV12-4 and TRBJ1-3; D remains ambiguous. The sample consisted of peripheral blood, taken 28 days after the second AZD1222 dose. The CDR3 nucleotides are TGTGCCAGCAGTTCGAGCTCTGGAAACACCATATATTTT. Translating gives CASSSSSGNTIYF.